The 26 T cell receptor beta chains below come from one sample, sequenced in a study of T cells and copy number aberrations in small-cell lung cancer. Profiled with immunoSEQ multiplex PCR; TCRdb holds only in-frame clones, not every one. The profile shows 2,000 to 2,500 clones, 70% to 85% of them singletons. The sample taken for sequencing was normal tissue next to the tumor. Source of these receptors: a woman between 45 and 60 years old with small cell lung cancer.

The V call is TRBV2, the J call TRBJ1-3, with TRBD1 as a possible D gene (6 bases). The CDR3 has 15 amino acids. Per germline, CDR1 SNHLY and CDR2 FYNNEI. V was pared by 3 bases and J by 4 bases, with 13 bases between. The CDR3: CASSEGQGYGNTIYF. CDR3 DNA: TGTGCCAGCAGTGAGGGTCAGGGGTACGGAAACACCATATATTTT.

The V and J genes are TRBV11-2 and TRBJ1-2, with D unresolved. Trimming took 0 bases from V and 4 from J, leaving 12 bases between them. Germline V gene sequence: CDR1 SGHAT, CDR2 FQNNGV. The CDR3 runs to 15 residues. The CDR3 region is CASSLDDGRGYGYTF. The CDR3, as DNA: TGTGCCAGCAGCTTAGATGATGGACGGGGCTATGGCTACACCTTC.

This clone has just one count. The J gene is TRBJ2-3, the V gene TRBV7-9; TRBD1 might be the D (6 bases). This CDR3 has 14 amino acids. From germline, CDR1 is SEHNR and CDR2 FQNEAQ (reference sequence). Trimming removed 2 bases at V and 1 base at J, with 7 bases between. CDR3 coding DNA: TGTGCCAGCAGCTTATGGACAGGCACAGATACGCAGTATTTT. It yields the protein CASSLWTGTDTQYF.

The V call is TRBV14, the J call TRBJ2-1; maybe TRBD1 (6 bases). In germline, CDR1 is SGHDN, CDR2 FVKESK. The CDR3 contains 10 residues. V was cut by 4 bases and J by 15 bases, with 10 bases left in between. CDR3 residues: CASSPQGRFF. The CDR3 DNA reads as TGTGCCAGCAGCCCACAGGGAAGGTTCTTC.

The chain recombines TRBV5-1 with TRBJ1-4; 7 nucleotides align to TRBD1. The CDR3 loop spans 14 amino acids. The germline gives CDR1 SGHRS, CDR2 YFSETQ. J was trimmed by 6 bases and V by 5 bases; bases with no gene match: 7. The CDR3 region is CASSPGQEDEKLFF. DNA of the CDR3: TGCGCCAGCAGTCCAGGACAGGAGGATGAAAAACTGTTTTTT.

This clone was found once. This rearrangement joins TRBV2 to TRBJ1-1; weak D call: TRBD1 (5 bases). V was cut by 11 bases and J by 1 base, with 14 bases left in between. CDR1 and CDR2 (germline): SNHLY, FYNNEI. CDR3 length: 13 residues. The CDR3 sequence: CALGQGPNTEAFF. CDR3 coding DNA: TGTGCCCTTGGGCAGGGCCCGAACACTGAAGCTTTCTTT.

The genes are TRBV9 and TRBJ2-5, with 7 bases that match TRBD1. The CDR3 is made up of 15 amino acids. CDR1 SGDLS and CDR2 YYNGEE come from the germline V gene. V gave up 4 bases and J gave up 1 base; unmatched junction bases: 7. CDR3 region: CASSPAGGIQETQYF. Written as DNA, the CDR3 is TGTGCCAGCAGCCCCGCAGGGGGTATCCAAGAGACCCAGTACTTC.

This chain links TRBV5-1 with TRBJ1-3; D call uncertain. Germline lookup yields CDR1 SGHRS and CDR2 YFSETQ. The CDR3 is made up of 13 amino acids. V lost 3 bases, J lost 0 bases, and 4 bases lay in between. This CDR3 is CASSYGSGNTIYF. The CDR3 nucleotides read TGCGCCAGCAGCTACGGCTCTGGAAACACCATATATTTT.

The V and J genes are TRBV5-6 and TRBJ2-1; 7 nucleotides agree with TRBD2. J gave up 7 bases and V 0 bases, and 4 bases lay outside the gene matches. Germline-derived CDR1 and CDR2 are SGHDT and YYEEEE. The CDR3 runs to 14 residues. The CDR3 bases are TGTGCCAGCAGCTTGGTTCTAGCGGTAAATGAGCAGTTCTTC. Encoded protein: CASSLVLAVNEQFF.

This sequence joins TRBV7-9 and TRBJ1-4, with 9 bases fitting TRBD1. The V segment lost 2 bases and the J segment 5 bases; nucleotides outside the gene matches: 6. This CDR3 is 16 amino acids long. CDR1 and CDR2 from the germline V gene are SEHNR and FQNEAQ (reference sequence). CDR3 sequence (DNA): TGTGCCAGCAGCTTAACCTCGACAGGGGGGAATGAAAAACTGTTTTTT. This sequence encodes CASSLTSTGGNEKLFF.

The chain uses TRBV5-1 and TRBJ1-1; D is unresolved. Germline V gives CDR1 SGHRS, CDR2 YFSETQ. CDR3 size: 12 residues. The V gene lost 0 bases and the J gene lost 7 bases, with 7 bases spanning the gap. The CDR3 region is CASSLGSNEAFF. DNA of the CDR3: TGCGCCAGCAGCTTGGGCTCTAATGAAGCTTTCTTT.

V is TRBV15 and J is TRBJ1-2; weak D call: TRBD1 (5 bases). V lost 3 bases to trimming and J lost 4 bases, with 15 bases between them. In germline, CDR1 is LNHNV, CDR2 YYDKDF (reference sequence). The CDR3 is 15 amino acids. The CDR3 protein is CATSRGPPSAYGYTF. The CDR3 DNA is TGTGCCACCAGCAGGGGACCGCCTTCGGCCTATGGCTACACCTTC.

V and J are TRBV7-2 and TRBJ1-1; D remains unclear. This CDR3 is 14 amino acids long. The germline V gene has CDR1 SGHTA and CDR2 FQGNSA. Trimming left V 1 base short and J 7 bases short, with 13 bases between. The CDR3 region is CASSLGPYGSEAFF. CDR3 in DNA: TGTGCCAGCAGCTTAGGTCCATATGGCAGTGAAGCTTTCTTT.

Note on this clone: Other DNA sequences in this sample translate to the same CDR3. V usage is TRBV25-1 and J usage is TRBJ2-7, with D unclear. V was trimmed by 1 base and J by 2 bases, leaving 0 bases between them. Germline CDR1 and CDR2: MGHDK and SYGVNS. The CDR3 runs 11 residues. The CDR3 sequence: CASSESYEQYF. CDR3 nucleotide sequence: TGTGCCAGCAGTGAATCCTACGAGCAGTACTTC.

The chain joins TRBV29-1 to TRBJ1-2; D might be TRBD1 (6 bases). In germline, CDR1 is SQVTM, CDR2 ANQGSEA. The length of the CDR3 is 12 residues. V lost 5 bases to trimming and J lost 3 bases, with 10 bases between them. The CDR3 sequence: CSVNRQDYGYTF. CDR3 sequence (DNA): TGCAGCGTTAATAGACAGGACTATGGCTACACCTTC.

This chain connects TRBV29-1 to TRBJ1-1; TRBD1 matches at 7 bases. Germline loops: CDR1 SQVTM, CDR2 ANQGSEA. The junction had 4 bases not matched to a gene; V was cut back by 4 bases and J by 5 bases. This CDR3 is 12 amino acids long. In DNA form, the CDR3 reads TGCAGCGTTGCCAGGACAGGAACTGAAGCTTTCTTT. Its translation: CSVARTGTEAFF.

The genes are TRBV6-1 and TRBJ1-2, with D unclear. CDR1 is MNHNS, CDR2 SASEGT, per germline. The CDR3 is made up of 15 amino acids. The germline V and J ends were trimmed by 2 bases and 4 bases, with 14 bases remaining between them. This CDR3 is CASSEPSRPGYGYTF. CDR3 nucleotides: TGTGCCAGCAGTGAACCATCCAGACCAGGCTATGGCTACACCTTC.

The V gene is TRBV14, the J gene TRBJ2-3; possibly TRBD2 for D (5 bases). Germline-derived CDR1 and CDR2 are SGHDN and FVKESK. V was cut by 1 base and J by 4 bases, with 12 bases left in between. The CDR3 spans 15 residues. The CDR3 sequence is CASSQGPGGADTQYF. The CDR3 DNA reads TGTGCCAGCAGCCAAGGACCCGGAGGAGCAGATACGCAGTATTTT. Supplemented by reference TRBV14 and TRBJ2-3, the full variable domain reads EAGVTQFPSHSVIEKGQTVTLRCDPISGHDNLYWYRRVMGKEIKFLLHFVKESKQDESGMPNNRFLAERTGGTYSTLKVQPAELEDSGVYFCASSQGPGGADTQYFGPGTRLTVL.

The chain links TRBV27 to TRBJ2-7, with 11 bases matching TRBD2. Trimming took 6 bases from V and 3 from J; bases not matched to a gene: 7. CDR1 is MNHEY, CDR2 SMNVEV, per germline (reference sequence). The CDR3 has 15 residues. The CDR3 sequence is CASRCTSGSIYEQYF. Written as DNA, the CDR3 is TGTGCCAGCAGATGTACTAGCGGGAGTATCTACGAGCAGTACTTC.

The CDR3 DNA sequence: TGTGCCAGTAGTATTAGCGCAGGGTTTGCTCAGCCCCAGCATTTT. Amino acids: CASSISAGFAQPQHF. V is TRBV19 and J is TRBJ1-5; possible D gene TRBD1, 5 bases. The germline CDR1 and CDR2 sequences are LNHDA and SQIVND (reference sequence). The CDR3 has 15 residues. V dropped 3 bases and J dropped 6 bases, with 15 bases sitting between them.

Turning to this clone: At the DNA level, this CDR3 is encoded by other sequences in the same sample as well. V gene TRBV9 combines with J gene TRBJ2-7; D is undetermined. V lost 3 bases and J lost 1, with 11 bases in between. Germline V gene sequence: CDR1 SGDLS, CDR2 YYNGEE. The CDR3 runs to 14 residues. Here the CDR3 DNA reads TGTGCCAGCAGCGCTCGACAAGGATCCTACGAGCAGTACTTC. It encodes CASSARQGSYEQYF.

This clone has only a few counts. J is TRBJ1-1 and V is TRBV29-1, with no clear D. Trimming cost V 7 bases and J 1 base, with 10 bases left between them. Germline V CDR1 and CDR2: SQVTM, ANQGSEA. This CDR3 region has 12 residues. The CDR3 loop reads CSADIQNTEAFF. In nucleotides, the CDR3 is TGCAGCGCCGACATACAGAACACTGAAGCTTTCTTT.

This chain connects TRBV5-4 to TRBJ2-4; D remains ambiguous. The V gene's germline CDR1 is SGHNT and CDR2 YYREEE (reference sequence). The CDR3 length is 17 residues. Trimming pared 0 bases from V and 0 bases from J, leaving 13 bases between. CDR3 sequence: CASSLASVSLAKNIQYF. As DNA, the CDR3 is TGTGCCAGCAGCTTGGCTTCAGTTAGCCTAGCCAAAAACATTCAGTACTTC.

This chain uses TRBV5-1 with TRBJ1-4, with D possibly matching TRBD1 (5 bases). This CDR3 is 14 amino acids long. V was clipped by 7 bases and J by 5 bases, with 15 bases between them. Germline assignment: CDR1 SGHRS and CDR2 YFSETQ. The CDR3 here is CASSGGGENEKLFF. CDR3 coding DNA: TGCGCCAGCTCCGGGGGAGGGGAAAATGAAAAACTGTTTTTT. The full variable domain, with the rest looked up from reference TRBV5-1 and TRBJ1-4, is KAGVTQTPRYLIKTRGQQVTLSCSPISGHRSVSWYQQTPGQGLQFLFEYFSETQRNKGNFPGRFSGRQFSNSRSEMNVSTLELGDSALYLCASSGGGENEKLFFGSGTQLSVL.

This rearrangement joins TRBV5-1 to TRBJ1-1; 7 positions match TRBD1. This CDR3 region has 16 residues. Germline V gives CDR1 SGHRS, CDR2 YFSETQ. Trimming cost V 1 base and J 0 bases; bases outside gene matches: 6. The CDR3 DNA reads as TGCGCCAGCAGCTTGAGAGCAGGGGGTATGAACACTGAAGCTTTCTTT. This translates into CASSLRAGGMNTEAFF.

The rearrangement uses TRBV7-3 and TRBJ2-5, with D possibly being TRBD1 (6 bases). The CDR3 extends over 15 amino acids. Looked up from germline, CDR1 is SGHTA and CDR2 is FQGTGA. Trimming took 5 bases from V and 5 from J, leaving 18 bases between them. The CDR3 sequence: CASSLGQWPGETQYF. The CDR3 DNA reads as TGTGCCAGCAGCCTAGGACAGTGGCCCGGGGAGACCCAGTACTTC.